This T cell receptor (beta chain) was observed in a study of a mutant IDH1 vaccine in newly diagnosed glioma. Study-level information: Initiation of the vaccine course occurred 4-6 weeks after radiotherapy alone, or alongside temozolomide cycles.

Of note for this clone: What it binds is unknown.

There are 14 residues in the CDR3. The V and J ends lost 4 bases and 5 bases respectively, with 15 bases between them. Germline CDR1 reads SGHDT; CDR2 reads YYEEEE. Method: immunoSEQ multiplex PCR; TCRdb's copy keeps in-frame clones and lacks some. The sample yields around 40,000 clones, 80% to 90% seen once. Documented time point: week 35, safety follow-up. In the vaccine, a single dose held 300 ug of the mutant IDH1 20-mer peptide, along with topical imiquimod. Patients in the study were vaccinated eight times, receiving shots in weeks 1, 3, 5, 7, 11, 15, 19 and 23. This TCR came from a man between 40 and 49 years old with glioma. The material was PBMCs, obtained from a glioma patient whose treatment included an IDH1 peptide vaccine. The rearrangement uses TRBV5-6 and TRBJ1-2, with no clear D. The CDR3: CASSAAGTDYGYTF. DNA for the CDR3: TGTGCCAGCAGCGCTGCGGGCACAGATTATGGCTACACCTTC.